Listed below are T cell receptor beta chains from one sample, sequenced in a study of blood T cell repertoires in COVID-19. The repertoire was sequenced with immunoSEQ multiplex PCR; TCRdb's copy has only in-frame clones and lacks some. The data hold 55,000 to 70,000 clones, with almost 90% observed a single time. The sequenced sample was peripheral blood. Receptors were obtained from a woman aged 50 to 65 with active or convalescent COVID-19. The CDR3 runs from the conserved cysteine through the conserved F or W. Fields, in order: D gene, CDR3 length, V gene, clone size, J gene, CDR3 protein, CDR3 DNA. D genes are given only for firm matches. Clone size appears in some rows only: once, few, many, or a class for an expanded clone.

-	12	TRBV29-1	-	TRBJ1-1	CSVEAGGSEAFF	TGCAGCGTTGAAGCGGGGGGCTCCGAAGCTTTCTTT
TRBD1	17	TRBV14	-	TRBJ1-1	CASSQETGQGRRTEAFF	TGTGCCAGCAGCCAAGAGACGGGACAGGGGCGTCGCACTGAAGCTTTCTTT
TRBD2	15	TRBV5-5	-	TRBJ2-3	CASSLRAGAGDTQYF	TGTGCCAGCAGCCTACGAGCGGGGGCGGGAGATACGCAGTATTTT
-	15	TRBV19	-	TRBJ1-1	CASSMGRAVLGEAFF	TGTGCCAGTAGTATGGGGAGGGCGGTCCTTGGTGAAGCTTTCTTT
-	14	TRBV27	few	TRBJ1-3	CASSLQGMGNTIYF	TGTGCCAGCAGTTTACAGGGCATGGGAAACACCATATATTTT
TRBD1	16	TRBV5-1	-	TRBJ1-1	CASSLLGQGAYTEAFF	TGCGCCAGCAGCTTGCTGGGACAGGGGGCTTACACTGAAGCTTTCTTT
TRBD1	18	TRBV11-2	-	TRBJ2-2	CASSFPRDSPRNTGELFF	TGTGCCAGCAGCTTCCCACGGGACAGCCCTAGGAACACCGGGGAGCTGTTTTTT
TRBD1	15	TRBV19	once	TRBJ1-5	CASSIGLRGPQPQHF	TGTGCCAGTAGTATCGGGCTCAGGGGGCCTCAGCCCCAGCATTTT
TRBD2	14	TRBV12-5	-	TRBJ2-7	CASGEREGLHEQYF	TGTGCTAGTGGTGAGCGGGAGGGCCTCCACGAGCAGTACTTC
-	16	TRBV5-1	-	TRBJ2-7	CASSLNAAQQEYEQYF	TGCGCCAGCAGCTTGAACGCCGCCCAACAGGAATACGAGCAGTACTTC
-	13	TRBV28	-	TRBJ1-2	CASSFGQHYGYTF	TGTGCCAGCAGTTTTGGACAGCACTATGGCTACACCTTC
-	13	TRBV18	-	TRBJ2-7	CASSYDGTYEQYF	TGTGCCAGCTCATATGACGGGACCTACGAGCAGTACTTC
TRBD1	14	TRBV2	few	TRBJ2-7	CASSQGAGLYEQYF	TGTGCCAGCAGTCAGGGGGCAGGGCTCTACGAGCAGTACTTC
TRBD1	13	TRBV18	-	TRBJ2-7	CASSQGQGYEQYF	TGTGCCAGCTCCCAGGGACAGGGGTACGAGCAGTACTTC
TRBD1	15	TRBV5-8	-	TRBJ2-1	CASSLEGQANNEQFF	TGTGCCAGCAGCTTGGAGGGACAGGCGAACAATGAGCAGTTCTTC
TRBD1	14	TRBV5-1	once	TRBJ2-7	CASSLGGGEIEQYF	TGCGCCAGCAGCTTGGGAGGGGGCGAAATAGAGCAGTACTTC
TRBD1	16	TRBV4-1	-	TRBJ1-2	CASSQDNPGGNYGYTF	TGCGCCAGCAGCCAAGATAATCCAGGGGGGAACTATGGCTACACCTTC
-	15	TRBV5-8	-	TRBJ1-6	CASSSLSSYNSPLHF	TGTGCCAGCAGCTCTTTGAGCTCCTATAATTCACCCCTCCACTTT
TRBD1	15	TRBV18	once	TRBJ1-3	CASSPGQVIGNTIYF	TGTGCCAGCTCACCAGGACAGGTTATCGGAAACACCATATATTTT
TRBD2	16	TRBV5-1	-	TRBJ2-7	CASGPGGGRARDEQYF	TGCGCCAGCGGCCCGGGGGGCGGGAGGGCCAGGGACGAGCAGTACTTC
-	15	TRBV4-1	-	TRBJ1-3	CASSHPFNSGNTIYF	TGCGCCAGCAGCCACCCTTTTAACTCTGGAAACACCATATATTTT
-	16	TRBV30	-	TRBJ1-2	CAHRGGDPGGWGGYTF	TGTGCCCACAGAGGAGGGGATCCAGGAGGTTGGGGTGGCTACACCTTC
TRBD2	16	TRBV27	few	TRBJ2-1	CASSFLTSGRDNEQFF	TGTGCCAGCAGTTTCTTGACTAGCGGGAGGGACAATGAGCAGTTCTTC
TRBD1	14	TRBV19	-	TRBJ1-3	CASSPDRPGNTIYF	TGTGCCAGTAGTCCGGACAGGCCTGGAAACACCATATATTTT
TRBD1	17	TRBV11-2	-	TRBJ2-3	CASSPLTGGFSTDTQYF	TGTGCCAGCAGCCCATTAACAGGGGGGTTTAGCACAGATACGCAGTATTTT
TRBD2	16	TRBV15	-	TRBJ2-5	CATSTTTSGRGETQYF	TGTGCCACCAGCACAACGACTAGCGGGAGGGGGGAGACCCAGTACTTC
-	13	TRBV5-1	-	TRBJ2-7	CASTQENSYEQYF	TGCGCCAGCACTCAGGAAAACTCCTACGAGCAGTACTTC
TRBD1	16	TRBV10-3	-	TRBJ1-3	CAISTGTGSSGNTIYF	TGTGCCATCAGTACCGGGACAGGGAGTTCTGGAAACACCATATATTTT
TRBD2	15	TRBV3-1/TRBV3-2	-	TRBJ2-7	CASSPGLAVSYEQYF	TGTGCCAGCAGCCCGGGACTAGCGGTCTCCTACGAGCAGTACTTC
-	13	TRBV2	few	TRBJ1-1	CASEVQGNTEAFF	TGTGCCAGCGAGGTACAGGGTAATACTGAAGCTTTCTTT
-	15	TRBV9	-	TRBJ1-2	CASSARGRDDYGYTF	TGTGCCAGCAGCGCTAGGGGGAGGGATGACTATGGCTACACCTTC
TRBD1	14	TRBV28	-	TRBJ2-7	CASSSSGTAYEQYF	TGTGCCAGCAGTTCCTCCGGGACAGCCTACGAGCAGTACTTC
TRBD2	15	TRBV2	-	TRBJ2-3	CASSELADFTDTQYF	TGTGCCAGCAGTGAACTAGCGGACTTCACAGATACGCAGTATTTT
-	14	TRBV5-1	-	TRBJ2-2	CASSLAQNTGELFF	TGCGCCAGCAGCTTGGCACAGAACACCGGGGAGCTGTTTTTT
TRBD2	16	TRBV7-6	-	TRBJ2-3	CASSQLAGEGTDTQYF	TGTGCCAGCAGCCAATTAGCGGGAGAGGGCACAGATACGCAGTATTTT
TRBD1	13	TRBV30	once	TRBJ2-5	CALTGPMQETQYF	TGTGCCTTGACAGGGCCCATGCAAGAGACCCAGTACTTC
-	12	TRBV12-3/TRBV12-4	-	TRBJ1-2	CASQGRRYGYTF	TGTGCCAGCCAGGGGCGACGGTATGGCTACACCTTC
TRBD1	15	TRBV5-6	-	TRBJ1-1	CASSLAAGGSTEAFF	TGTGCCAGCAGCTTGGCTGCAGGGGGCTCGACTGAAGCTTTCTTT
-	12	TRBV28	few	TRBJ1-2	CASSSPSYGYTF	TGTGCCAGCAGTAGCCCGAGCTATGGCTACACCTTC
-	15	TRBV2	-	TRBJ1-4	CASSVRRPINEKLFF	TGTGCCAGCAGTGTTAGGCGGCCGATCAATGAAAAACTGTTTTTT
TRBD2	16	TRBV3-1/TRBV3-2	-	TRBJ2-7	CASSPRGLAGVYEQYF	TGTGCCAGCAGCCCCCGAGGACTAGCGGGAGTTTACGAGCAGTACTTC
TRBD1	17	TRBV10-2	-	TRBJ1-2	CASSESTRGRGSLGYTF	TGCGCCAGCAGTGAGTCGACTCGGGGCAGGGGGAGTCTTGGCTACACCTTC
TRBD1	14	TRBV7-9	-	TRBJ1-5	CASSSDRGNQPQHF	TGTGCCAGCAGCTCTGACAGGGGAAATCAGCCCCAGCATTTT
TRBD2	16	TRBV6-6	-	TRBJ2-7	CASSYSGTSGTYEQYF	TGTGCCAGCAGTTACTCCGGGACTAGCGGGACCTACGAGCAGTACTTC
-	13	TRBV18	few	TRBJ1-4	CASSLGGGRGLFF	TGTGCCAGTTCACTAGGGGGGGGCCGGGGACTGTTTTTT
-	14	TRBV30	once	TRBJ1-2	CAWSVGSKNYGYTF	TGTGCCTGGAGTGTAGGGAGCAAGAACTATGGCTACACCTTC
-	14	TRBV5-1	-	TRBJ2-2	CASRVAVNTGELFF	TGCGCCAGCAGGGTGGCGGTAAACACCGGGGAGCTGTTTTTT
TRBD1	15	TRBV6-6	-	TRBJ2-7	CASSPGQGSSYEQYF	TGTGCCAGCAGTCCCGGACAGGGGAGCTCCTACGAGCAGTACTTC
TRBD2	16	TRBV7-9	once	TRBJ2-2	CASSSGLAGMTGELFF	TGTGCCAGCAGCTCCGGACTAGCGGGAATGACCGGGGAGCTGTTTTTT
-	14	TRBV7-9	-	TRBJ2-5	CASSLGGRGETQYF	TGTGCCAGCAGCTTGGGTGGTAGGGGAGAGACCCAGTACTTC
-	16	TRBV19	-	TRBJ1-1	CASRRSQGSMDTEAFF	TGTGCCAGTAGGCGAAGCCAGGGTAGTATGGACACTGAAGCTTTCTTT
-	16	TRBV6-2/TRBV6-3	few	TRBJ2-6	CASSRNSFSGANVLTF	TGTGCCAGCAGCCGCAACAGCTTCTCTGGGGCCAACGTCCTGACTTTC
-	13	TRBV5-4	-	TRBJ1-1	CASSFGEYTEAFF	TGTGCCAGCAGCTTCGGGGAATACACTGAAGCTTTCTTT
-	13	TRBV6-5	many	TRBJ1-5	CASSYSMNQPQHF	TGTGCCAGCAGTTACTCCATGAATCAGCCCCAGCATTTT
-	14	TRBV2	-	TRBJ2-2	CASKGDLGTGELFF	TGTGCCAGCAAGGGGGACCTGGGGACCGGGGAGCTGTTTTTT